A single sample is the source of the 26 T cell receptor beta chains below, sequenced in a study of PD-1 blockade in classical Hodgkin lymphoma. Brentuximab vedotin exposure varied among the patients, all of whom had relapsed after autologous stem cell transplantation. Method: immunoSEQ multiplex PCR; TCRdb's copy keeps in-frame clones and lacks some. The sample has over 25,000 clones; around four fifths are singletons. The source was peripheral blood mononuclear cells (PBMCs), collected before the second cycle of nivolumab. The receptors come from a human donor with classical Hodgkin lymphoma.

The CDR3 spells CASSQVSGPNTEAFF. For the CDR3, the DNA is TGCGCCAGCAGCCAGGTAAGCGGCCCGAACACTGAAGCTTTCTTT. The chain recombines TRBV4-3 with TRBJ1-1, with D unresolved. CDR1 is LGHNA and CDR2 is YSLEER in the germline V gene. Trimming cost V 3 bases and J 1 base, with 12 bases left between them. The CDR3 spans 15 residues.

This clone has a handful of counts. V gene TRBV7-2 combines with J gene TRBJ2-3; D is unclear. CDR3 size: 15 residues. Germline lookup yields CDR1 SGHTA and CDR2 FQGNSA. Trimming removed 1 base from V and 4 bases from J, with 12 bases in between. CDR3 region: CASSLVLQVADTQYF. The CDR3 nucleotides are TGTGCCAGCAGCTTAGTACTCCAGGTAGCAGATACGCAGTATTTT.

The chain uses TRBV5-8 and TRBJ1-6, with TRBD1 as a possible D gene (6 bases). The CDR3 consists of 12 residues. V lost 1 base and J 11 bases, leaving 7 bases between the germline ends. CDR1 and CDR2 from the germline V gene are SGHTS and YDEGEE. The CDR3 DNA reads TGTGCCAGCAGCTTGTGGGGGCCACCCCTCCACTTT. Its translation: CASSLWGPPLHF.

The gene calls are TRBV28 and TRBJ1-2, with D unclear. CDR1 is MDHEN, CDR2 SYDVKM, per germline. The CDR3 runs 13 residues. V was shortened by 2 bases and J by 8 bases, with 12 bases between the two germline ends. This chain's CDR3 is CASSLGPASGYTF. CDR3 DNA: TGTGCCAGCAGTTTAGGCCCAGCCTCAGGCTACACCTTC.

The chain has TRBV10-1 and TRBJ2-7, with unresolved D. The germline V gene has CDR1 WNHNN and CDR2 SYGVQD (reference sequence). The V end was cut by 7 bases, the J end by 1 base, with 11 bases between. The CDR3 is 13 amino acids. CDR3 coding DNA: TGCGCCAGCAACGGGTTAGGGTCCTACGAGCAGTACTTC. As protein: CASNGLGSYEQYF.

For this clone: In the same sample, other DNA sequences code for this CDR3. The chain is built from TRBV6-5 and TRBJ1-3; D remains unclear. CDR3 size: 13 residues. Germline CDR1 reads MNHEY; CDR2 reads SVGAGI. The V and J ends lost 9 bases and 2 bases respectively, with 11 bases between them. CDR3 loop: CASSSQTGNTIYF. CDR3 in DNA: TGTGCCAGTAGCTCTCAAACTGGAAACACCATATATTTT.

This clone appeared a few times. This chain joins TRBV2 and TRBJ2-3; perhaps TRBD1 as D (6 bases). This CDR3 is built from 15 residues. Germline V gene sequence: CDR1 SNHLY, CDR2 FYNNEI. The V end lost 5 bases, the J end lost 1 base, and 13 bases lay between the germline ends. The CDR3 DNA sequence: TGTGCCAGCAGTCGACAGGCCTTCGGCACAGATACGCAGTATTTT. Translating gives CASSRQAFGTDTQYF.

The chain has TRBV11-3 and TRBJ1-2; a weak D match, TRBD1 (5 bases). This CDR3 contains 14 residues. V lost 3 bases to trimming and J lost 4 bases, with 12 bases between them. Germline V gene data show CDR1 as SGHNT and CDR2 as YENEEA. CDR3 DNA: TGTGCCAGCAGCTTGACCGGGGGAGGCTATGGCTACACCTTC. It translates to CASSLTGGGYGYTF.

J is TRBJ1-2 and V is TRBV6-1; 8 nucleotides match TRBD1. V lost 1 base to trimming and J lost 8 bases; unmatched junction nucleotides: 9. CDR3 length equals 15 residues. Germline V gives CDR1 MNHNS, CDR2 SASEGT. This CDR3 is CASSEVIGQGKGYTF. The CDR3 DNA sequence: TGTGCCAGCAGTGAAGTCATAGGACAGGGAAAAGGCTACACCTTC.

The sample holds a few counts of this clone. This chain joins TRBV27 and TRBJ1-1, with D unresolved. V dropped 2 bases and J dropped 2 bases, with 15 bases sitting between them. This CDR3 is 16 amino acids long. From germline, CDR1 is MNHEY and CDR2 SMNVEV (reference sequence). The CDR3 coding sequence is TGTGCCAGCAGTTTACTGGGCCCAACTTCTAACACTGAAGCTTTCTTT. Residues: CASSLLGPTSNTEAFF.

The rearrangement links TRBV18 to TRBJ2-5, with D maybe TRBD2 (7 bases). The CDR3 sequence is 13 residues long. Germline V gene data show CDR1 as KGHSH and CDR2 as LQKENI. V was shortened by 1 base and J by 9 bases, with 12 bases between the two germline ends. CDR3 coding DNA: TGTGCCAGCTCACCACGGGGGGGCCGGGCCCAGTACTTC. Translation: CASSPRGGRAQYF.

CDR3 DNA: TGTGCCAGCAGCTCCCTGGGGGCGACGGGATGGACCCTCCACTTT. Its translation: CASSSLGATGWTLHF. The chain is built from TRBV5-6 and TRBJ1-6; D possibly corresponds to TRBD1 (6 bases). The ends were cut back, 3 bases at V and 14 bases at J, with 21 bases in the middle. From germline, CDR1 is SGHDT and CDR2 YYEEEE. The CDR3 covers 15 residues. Drawing the rest from reference TRBV5-6 and TRBJ1-6, the complete variable domain is DAGVTQSPTHLIKTRGQQVTLRCSPKSGHDTVSWYQQALGQGPQFIFQYYEEEERQRGNFPDRFSGHQFPNYSSELNVNALLLGDSALYLCASSSLGATGWTLHFGNGTRLTVT.

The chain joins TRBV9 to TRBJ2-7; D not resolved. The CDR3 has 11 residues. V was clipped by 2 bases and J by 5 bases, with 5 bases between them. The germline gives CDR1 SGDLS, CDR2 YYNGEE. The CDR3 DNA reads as TGTGCCAGCAGCGTTTCCAACGAGCAGTACGTC. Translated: CASSVSNEQYV.

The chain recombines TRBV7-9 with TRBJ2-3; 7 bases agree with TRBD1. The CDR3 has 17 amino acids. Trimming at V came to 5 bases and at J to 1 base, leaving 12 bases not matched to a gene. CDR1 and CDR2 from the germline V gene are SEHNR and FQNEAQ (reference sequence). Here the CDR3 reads CASSARMGQLGTDTQYF. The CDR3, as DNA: TGTGCCAGCAGCGCCCGGATGGGACAGCTGGGCACAGATACGCAGTATTTT. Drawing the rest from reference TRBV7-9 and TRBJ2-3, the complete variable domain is DTGVSQNPRHKITKRGQNVTFRCDPISEHNRLYWYRQTLGQGPEFLTYFQNEAQLEKSRLLSDRFSAERPKGSFSTLEIQRTEQGDSAMYLCASSARMGQLGTDTQYFGPGTRLTVL.

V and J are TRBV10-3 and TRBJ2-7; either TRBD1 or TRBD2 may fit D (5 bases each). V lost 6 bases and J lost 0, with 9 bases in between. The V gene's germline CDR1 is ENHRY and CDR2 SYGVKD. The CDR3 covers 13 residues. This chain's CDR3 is CAISGDDSYEQYF. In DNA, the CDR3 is TGTGCCATCAGCGGGGACGACTCCTACGAGCAGTACTTC.

The CDR3 is CASSPQGASGYTF. DNA of the CDR3: TGTGCCAGCAGCCCACAGGGGGCGAGTGGCTACACCTTC. The rearrangement joins TRBV6-1 to TRBJ1-2; the match to TRBD1 covers 9 bases. V gave up 6 bases and J gave up 7 bases; unmatched junction bases: 6. Germline loops: CDR1 MNHNS, CDR2 SASEGT. The CDR3 spans 13 residues.

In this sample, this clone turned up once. CDR3 sequence: CASSLRTRRNEKLFF. The CDR3 DNA follows: TGTGCCAGCAGCCTCAGGACAAGGCGAAATGAAAAACTGTTTTTT. The rearrangement uses TRBV7-9 and TRBJ1-4; maybe TRBD1 (5 bases). This CDR3 spans 15 amino acids. The ends were cut back, 5 bases at V and 5 bases at J, with 15 bases in the middle. Germline V gene sequence: CDR1 SEHNR, CDR2 FQNEAQ (reference sequence).

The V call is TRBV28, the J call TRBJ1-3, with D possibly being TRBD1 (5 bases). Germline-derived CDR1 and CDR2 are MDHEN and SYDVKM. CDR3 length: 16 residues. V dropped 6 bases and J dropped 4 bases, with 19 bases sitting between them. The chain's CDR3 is CASSSAGTLSGNTIYF. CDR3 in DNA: TGTGCCAGCAGCTCAGCCGGGACCCTCTCCGGAAACACCATATATTTT.

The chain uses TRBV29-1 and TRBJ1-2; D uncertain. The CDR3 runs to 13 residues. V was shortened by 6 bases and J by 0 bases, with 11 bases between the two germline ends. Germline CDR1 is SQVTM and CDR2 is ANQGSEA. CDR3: CSVYRGANYGYTF. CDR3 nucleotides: TGCAGCGTCTACAGAGGAGCTAACTATGGCTACACCTTC.

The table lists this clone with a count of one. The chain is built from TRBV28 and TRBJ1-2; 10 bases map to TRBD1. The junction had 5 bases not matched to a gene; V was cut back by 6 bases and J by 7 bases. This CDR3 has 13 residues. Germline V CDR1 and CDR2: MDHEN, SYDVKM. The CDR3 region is CASRPGQGSGYTF. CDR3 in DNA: TGTGCCAGCAGACCGGGACAGGGGTCTGGCTACACCTTC.

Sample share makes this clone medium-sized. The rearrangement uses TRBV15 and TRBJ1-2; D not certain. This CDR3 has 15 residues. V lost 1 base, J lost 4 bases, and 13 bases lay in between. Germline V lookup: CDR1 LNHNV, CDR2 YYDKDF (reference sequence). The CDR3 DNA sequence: TGTGCCACCAGCAGAGTTGCCCGCGAAGCCTATGGCTACACCTTC. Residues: CATSRVAREAYGYTF. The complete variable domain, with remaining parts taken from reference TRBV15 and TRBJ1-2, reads DAMVIQNPRYQVTQFGKPVTLSCSQTLNHNVMYWYQQKSSQAPKLLFHYYDKDFNNEADTPDNFQSRRPNTSFCFLDIRSPGLGDTAMYLCATSRVAREAYGYTFGSGTRLTVV.

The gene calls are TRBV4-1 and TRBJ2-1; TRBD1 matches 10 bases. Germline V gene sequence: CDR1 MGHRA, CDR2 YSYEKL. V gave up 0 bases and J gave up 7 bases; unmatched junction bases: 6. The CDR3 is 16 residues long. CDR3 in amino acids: CASSQERDRGRNEQFF. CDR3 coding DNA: TGCGCCAGCAGCCAAGAAAGGGACAGGGGTAGGAATGAGCAGTTCTTC.

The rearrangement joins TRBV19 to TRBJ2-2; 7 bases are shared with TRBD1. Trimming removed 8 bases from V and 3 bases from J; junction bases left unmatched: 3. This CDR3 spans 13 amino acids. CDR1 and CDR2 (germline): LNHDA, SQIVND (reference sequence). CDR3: CASRTGYTGELFF. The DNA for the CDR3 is TGTGCCAGTCGGACAGGCTACACCGGGGAGCTGTTTTTT.

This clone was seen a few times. The CDR3 DNA reads TGTGCCAGCAGCTTAGATATCGGGGGGGCCTACAATGAGCAGTTCTTC. Its translation: CASSLDIGGAYNEQFF. This chain links TRBV11-3 with TRBJ2-1, with TRBD2 identical over 8 bases. The junction had 3 bases not matched to a gene; V was cut back by 0 bases and J by 2 bases. The CDR3 length is 16 residues. Looked up from germline, CDR1 is SGHNT and CDR2 is YENEEA.

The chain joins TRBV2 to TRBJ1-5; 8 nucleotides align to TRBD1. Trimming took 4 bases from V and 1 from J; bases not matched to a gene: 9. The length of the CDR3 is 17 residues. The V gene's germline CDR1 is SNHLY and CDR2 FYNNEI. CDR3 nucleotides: TGTGCCAGCAGTGTAGGGACAGGCGGCGGGAGCAATCAGCCCCAGCATTTT. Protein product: CASSVGTGGGSNQPQHF.

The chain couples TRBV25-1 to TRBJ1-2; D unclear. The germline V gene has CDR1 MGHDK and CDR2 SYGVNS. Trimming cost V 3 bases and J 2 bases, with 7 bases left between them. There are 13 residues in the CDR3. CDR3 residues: CASSDLGNYGYTF. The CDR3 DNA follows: TGTGCCAGCAGTGACCTAGGGAACTATGGCTACACCTTC.